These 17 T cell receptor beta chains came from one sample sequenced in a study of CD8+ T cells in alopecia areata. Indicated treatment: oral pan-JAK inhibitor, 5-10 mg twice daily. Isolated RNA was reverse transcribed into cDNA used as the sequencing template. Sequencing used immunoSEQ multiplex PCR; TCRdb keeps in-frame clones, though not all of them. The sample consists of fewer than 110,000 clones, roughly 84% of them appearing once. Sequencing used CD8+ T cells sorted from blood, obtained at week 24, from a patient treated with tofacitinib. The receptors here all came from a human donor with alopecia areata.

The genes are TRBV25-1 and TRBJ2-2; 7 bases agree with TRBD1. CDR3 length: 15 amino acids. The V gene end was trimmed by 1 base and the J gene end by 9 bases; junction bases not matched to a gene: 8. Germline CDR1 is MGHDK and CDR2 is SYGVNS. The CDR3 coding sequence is TGTGCCAGCAGTGAATGGGGGACAGTTCGCCGGGAGCTGTTTTTT. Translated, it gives CASSEWGTVRRELFF.

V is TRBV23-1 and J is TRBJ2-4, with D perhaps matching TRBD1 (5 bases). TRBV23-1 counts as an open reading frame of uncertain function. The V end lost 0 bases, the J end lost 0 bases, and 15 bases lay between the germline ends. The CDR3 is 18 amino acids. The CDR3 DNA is TGCGCCAGCAGTCAATCGATGTCAGGGATCGTAGCCAAAAACATTCAGTACTTC. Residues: CASSQSMSGIVAKNIQYF.

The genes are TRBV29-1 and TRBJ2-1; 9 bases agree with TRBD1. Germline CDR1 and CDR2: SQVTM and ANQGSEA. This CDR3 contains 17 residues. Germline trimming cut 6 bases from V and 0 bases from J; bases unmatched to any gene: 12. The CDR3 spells CSVTAMTGGSSYNEQFF. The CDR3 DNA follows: TGCAGCGTAACGGCTATGACAGGGGGGAGCTCCTACAATGAGCAGTTCTTC.

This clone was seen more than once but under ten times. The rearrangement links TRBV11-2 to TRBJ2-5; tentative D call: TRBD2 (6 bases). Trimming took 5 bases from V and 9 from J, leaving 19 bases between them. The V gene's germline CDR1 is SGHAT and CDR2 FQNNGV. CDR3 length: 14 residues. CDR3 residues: CASSARGAWEAQYF. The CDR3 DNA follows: TGTGCCAGCAGCGCTCGCGGGGCTTGGGAGGCCCAGTACTTC.

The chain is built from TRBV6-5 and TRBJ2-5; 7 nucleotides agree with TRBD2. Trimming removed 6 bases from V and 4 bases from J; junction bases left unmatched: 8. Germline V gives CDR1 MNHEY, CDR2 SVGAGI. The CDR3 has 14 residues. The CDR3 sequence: CASSSGGRAETQYF. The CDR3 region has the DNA TGTGCCAGCAGCTCGGGGGGACGGGCAGAGACCCAGTACTTC.

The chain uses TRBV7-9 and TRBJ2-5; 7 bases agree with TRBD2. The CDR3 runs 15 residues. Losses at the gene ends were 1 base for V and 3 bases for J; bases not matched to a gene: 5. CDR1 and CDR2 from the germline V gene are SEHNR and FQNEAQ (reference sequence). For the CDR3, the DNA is TGTGCCAGCAGCTTAGTTGGGCTAGCGGAAGAGACCCAGTACTTC. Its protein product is CASSLVGLAEETQYF.

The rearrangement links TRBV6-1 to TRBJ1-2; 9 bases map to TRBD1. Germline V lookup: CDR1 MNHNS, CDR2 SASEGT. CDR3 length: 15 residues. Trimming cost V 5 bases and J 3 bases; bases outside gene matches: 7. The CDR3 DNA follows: TGTGCCAGCAGTCATGGGACAGGGAGAGACTATGGCTACACCTTC. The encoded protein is CASSHGTGRDYGYTF.

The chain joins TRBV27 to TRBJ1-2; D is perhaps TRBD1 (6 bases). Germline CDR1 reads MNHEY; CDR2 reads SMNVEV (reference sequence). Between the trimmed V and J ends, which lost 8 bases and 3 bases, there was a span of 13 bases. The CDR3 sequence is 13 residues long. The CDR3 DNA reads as TGTGCCAGCTCGGGGGGCGACTACTATGGCTACACCTTC. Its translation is CASSGGDYYGYTF.

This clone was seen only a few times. CDR3: CASSLGAGLNTEAFF. DNA of the CDR3: TGTGCCAGCAGCTTAGGGGCAGGGCTGAACACTGAAGCTTTCTTT. V and J are TRBV7-9 and TRBJ1-1; D perhaps matches TRBD1 (5 bases). This CDR3 is 15 amino acids long. The germline V gene has CDR1 SEHNR and CDR2 FQNEAQ (reference sequence). The V gene lost 1 base and the J gene lost 0 bases, with 9 bases spanning the gap.

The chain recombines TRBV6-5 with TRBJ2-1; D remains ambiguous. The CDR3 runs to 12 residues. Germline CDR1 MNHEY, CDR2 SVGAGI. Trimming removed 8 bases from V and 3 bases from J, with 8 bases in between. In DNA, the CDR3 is TGTGCCAGCGGCCAGGACTACAATGAGCAGTTCTTC. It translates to CASGQDYNEQFF.

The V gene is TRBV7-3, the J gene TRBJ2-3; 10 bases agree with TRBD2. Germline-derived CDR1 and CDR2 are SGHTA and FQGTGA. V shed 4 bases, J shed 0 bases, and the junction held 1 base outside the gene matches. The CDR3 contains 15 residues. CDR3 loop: CASSWGLASTDTQYF. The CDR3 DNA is TGTGCCAGCAGCTGGGGACTAGCGAGCACAGATACGCAGTATTTT. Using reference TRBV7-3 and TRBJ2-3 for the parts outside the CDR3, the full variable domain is GAGVSQTPSNKVTEKGKYVELRCDPISGHTALYWYRQSLGQGPEFLIYFQGTGAADDSGLPNDRFFAVRPEGSVSTLKIQRTERGDSAVYLCASSWGLASTDTQYFGPGTRLTVL.

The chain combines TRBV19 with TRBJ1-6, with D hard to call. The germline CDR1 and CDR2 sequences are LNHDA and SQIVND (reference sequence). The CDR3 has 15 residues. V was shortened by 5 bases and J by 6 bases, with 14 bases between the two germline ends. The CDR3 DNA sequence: TGTGCCAGTAGTGTGGCCTCCCGGCCTAATTCACCCCTCCACTTT. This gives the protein CASSVASRPNSPLHF. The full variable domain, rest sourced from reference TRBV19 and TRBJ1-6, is DGGITQSPKYLFRKEGQNVTLSCEQNLNHDAMYWYRQDPGQGLRLIYYSQIVNDFQKGDIAEGYSVSREKKESFPLTVTSAQKNPTAFYLCASSVASRPNSPLHFGNGTRLTVT.

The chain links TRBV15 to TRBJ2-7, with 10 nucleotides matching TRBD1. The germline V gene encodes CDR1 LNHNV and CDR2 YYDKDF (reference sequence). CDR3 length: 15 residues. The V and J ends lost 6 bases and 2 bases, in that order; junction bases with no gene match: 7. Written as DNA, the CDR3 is TGTGCCACCAGACATTCCGGGACAGGGGCCTACGAGCAGTACTTC. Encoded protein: CATRHSGTGAYEQYF. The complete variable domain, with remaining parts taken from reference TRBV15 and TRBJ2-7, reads DAMVIQNPRYQVTQFGKPVTLSCSQTLNHNVMYWYQQKSSQAPKLLFHYYDKDFNNEADTPDNFQSRRPNTSFCFLDIRSPGLGDTAMYLCATRHSGTGAYEQYFGPGTRLTVT.

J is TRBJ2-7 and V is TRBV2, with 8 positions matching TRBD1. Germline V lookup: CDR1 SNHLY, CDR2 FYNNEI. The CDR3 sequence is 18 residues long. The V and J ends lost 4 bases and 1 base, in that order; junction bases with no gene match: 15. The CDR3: CASSGSDRVNFSSYEQYF. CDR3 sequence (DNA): TGTGCCAGCAGTGGCTCGGACAGGGTGAATTTTTCTTCCTACGAGCAGTACTTC.

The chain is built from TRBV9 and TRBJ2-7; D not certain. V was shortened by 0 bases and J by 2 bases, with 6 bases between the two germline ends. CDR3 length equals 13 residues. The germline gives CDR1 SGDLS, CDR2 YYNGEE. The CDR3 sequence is CASSVGLTYEQYF. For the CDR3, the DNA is TGTGCCAGCAGCGTAGGCCTTACCTACGAGCAGTACTTC.

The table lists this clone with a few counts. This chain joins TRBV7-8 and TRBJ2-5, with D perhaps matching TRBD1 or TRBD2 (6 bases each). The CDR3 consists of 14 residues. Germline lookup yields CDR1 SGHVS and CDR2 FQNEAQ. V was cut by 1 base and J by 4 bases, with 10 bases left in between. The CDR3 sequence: CASSLVPGAETQYF. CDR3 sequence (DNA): TGTGCCAGCAGCTTAGTCCCGGGGGCAGAGACCCAGTACTTC.

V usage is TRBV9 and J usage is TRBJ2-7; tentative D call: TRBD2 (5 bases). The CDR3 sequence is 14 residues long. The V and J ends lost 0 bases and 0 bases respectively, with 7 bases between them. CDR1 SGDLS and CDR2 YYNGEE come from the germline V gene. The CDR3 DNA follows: TGTGCCAGCAGCGTAGGGGAGTACTCCTACGAGCAGTACTTC. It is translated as CASSVGEYSYEQYF.